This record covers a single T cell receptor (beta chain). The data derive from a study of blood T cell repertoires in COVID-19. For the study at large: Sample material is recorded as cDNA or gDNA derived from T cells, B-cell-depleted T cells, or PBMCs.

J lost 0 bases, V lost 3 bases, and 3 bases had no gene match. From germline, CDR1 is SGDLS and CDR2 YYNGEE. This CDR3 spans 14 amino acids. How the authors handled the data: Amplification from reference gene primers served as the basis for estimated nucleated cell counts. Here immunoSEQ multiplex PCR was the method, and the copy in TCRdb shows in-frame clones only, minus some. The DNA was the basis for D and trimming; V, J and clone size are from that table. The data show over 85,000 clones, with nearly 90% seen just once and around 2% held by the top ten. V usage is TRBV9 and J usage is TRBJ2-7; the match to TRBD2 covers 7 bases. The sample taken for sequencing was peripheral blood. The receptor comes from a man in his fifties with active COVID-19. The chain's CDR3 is CASSAGGNSYEQYF. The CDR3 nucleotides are TGTGCCAGCAGCGCGGGGGGAAACTCCTACGAGCAGTACTTC.